Listed here are 9 T cell receptor beta chains from one sample, sequenced in a study of T cells in Graves' hyperthyroidism and ophthalmopathy (dated by TCRdb to between 2018 and 2020). Library prep was done by multiplex PCR. Instrument on record: Illumina HiSeq 2000. The TCR beta CDR3 regions were amplified from the RNA transcripts. The first round of RT-PCR for the TCR CDR3 was performed with the HTBI primer set and the Qiagen OneStep RT-PCR kit. Clones were called with MiXCR by TCRdb after fastp trimmed the public reads at Q25, and only in-frame beta chains were retained. Here each entry gathers all rows of one CDR3 protein and keeps the most common genes and DNA. The table for this sample lists approximately 46,000 distinct CDR3 sequences; around half of them were counted only once. The ten largest clonotypes hold 30% to 35% of the sample. Material: peripheral blood or thyroid tissue (not recorded which). The source is a woman aged 45-65 years with Graves' hyperthyroidism.

At least ten counts were recorded for this clonotype. The genes are TRBV7-2 and TRBJ1-2; tentatively, D is TRBD1 (5 bases). Trimming shortened V by 5 bases and J by 8 bases, and 12 bases separated the two germline ends. The CDR3 extends over 12 amino acids. Per the germline V gene, CDR1 is SGHTA and CDR2 is FQGNSA. CDR3 bases: TGTGCCAGCAGCCTCAGGGCGGGGGGCTACACCTTC. It specifies CASSLRAGGYTF.

This clonotype was picked up many times. The chain uses TRBV29-1 and TRBJ1-1; D remains unclear. CDR3 length: 13 amino acids. Germline lookup yields CDR1 SQVTM and CDR2 ANQGSEA. The germline V and J ends were trimmed by 6 bases and 1 base, with 12 bases remaining between them. The CDR3 spells CSVKHRQNTEAFF. The CDR3 nucleotides are TGCAGCGTCAAACATCGGCAGAACACTGAAGCTTTCTTT.

The rearrangement joins TRBV11-3 to TRBJ2-7, with a tentative D call TRBD1 (9 bases). V was clipped by 4 bases and J by 1 base, with 14 bases between them. Germline CDR1 SGHNT, CDR2 YENEEA. The CDR3 is 15 residues long. The CDR3 DNA follows: TGTGCCAGCAGCTATAGCGGGACAGGGTCCTACGAGCAGTACTTC. Residues: CASSYSGTGSYEQYF. The full variable domain, rest sourced from reference TRBV11-3 and TRBJ2-7, is EAGVVQSPRYKIIEKKQPVAFWCNPISGHNTLYWYLQNLGQGPELLIRYENEEAVDDSQLPKDRFSAERLKGVDSTLKIQPAELGDSAVYLCASSYSGTGSYEQYFGPGTRLTVT.

In this sample, this clonotype turned up many times. V is TRBV20-1 and J is TRBJ1-2, with TRBD1 as a possible D gene (6 bases). Germline-derived CDR1 and CDR2 are DFQATT and SNEGSKA (reference sequence). CDR3 length: 13 residues. Trimming took 3 bases from V and 5 from J, leaving 13 bases between them. The CDR3 loop is CSASPTGRYGYTF. In nucleotides, the CDR3 is TGCAGTGCTAGCCCTACAGGGAGGTATGGCTACACCTTC.

This sequence joins TRBV7-2 and TRBJ2-6; D remains ambiguous. Between the trimmed V and J ends, which lost 6 bases and 0 bases, there was a span of 12 bases. Germline V lookup: CDR1 SGHTA, CDR2 FQGNSA. The CDR3 spans 16 residues. Here the CDR3 DNA reads TGTGCCAGCAGTTCCGGAAAGAGCTCTGGGGCCAACGTCCTGACTTTC. It encodes CASSSGKSSGANVLTF.

Regarding this clonotype: Mismatch with germline at one junction end may stem from a read error. This rearrangement joins TRBV6-5 to TRBJ1-1; D not certain. The CDR3 length is 13 residues. From germline, CDR1 is MNHEY and CDR2 SVGAGI. The CDR3 loop is CASSYSASTEASF. The DNA of the CDR3 is TGTGCCAGCAGTTACTCCGCGAGCACTGAAGCTTCCTTT.

The chain carries TRBV3-1 and TRBJ1-1; maybe TRBD1 (5 bases). This CDR3 comprises 15 residues. Germline values: CDR1 LGHDT, CDR2 YNNKEL (reference sequence). Trimming shortened V by 4 bases and J by 1 base, and 13 bases separated the two germline ends. CDR3 sequence reads: CASSLRQTKNTEAFF. The CDR3, as DNA: TGTGCCAGCAGCCTACGACAGACTAAGAACACTGAAGCTTTCTTT.

In this sample, this clonotype turned up many times. This chain joins TRBV27 and TRBJ2-3, with D possibly being TRBD1 (6 bases). Trimming left V 4 bases short and J 6 bases short, with 17 bases between. Germline CDR1 MNHEY, CDR2 SMNVEV (reference sequence). The CDR3 is made up of 15 amino acids. In nucleotides, the CDR3 is TGTGCCAGCAGTTCGGTTCGACAGGCTAGTGATACGCAGTATTTT. It codes for CASSSVRQASDTQYF.

This clonotype is classed as medium-sized. This rearrangement joins TRBV20-1 to TRBJ2-5; weak D call: TRBD1 (6 bases). V was trimmed by 0 bases and J by 5 bases, leaving 13 bases between them. CDR3 length equals 14 residues. Per the germline V gene, CDR1 is DFQATT and CDR2 is SNEGSKA (reference sequence). The CDR3 DNA sequence: TGCAGTGCTAGAGATGACAGGTTCATCGAGACCCAGTACTTC. Translated, it gives CSARDDRFIETQYF.